This T cell receptor (beta chain) was recovered during a study of blood T cell repertoires in COVID-19. On the study more broadly: Samples taken during acute and convalescent COVID-19 were collected in the United States, Italy and Spain.

Germline lookup yields CDR1 SGHRS and CDR2 YFSETQ. V was cut by 0 bases and J by 7 bases, with 10 bases left in between. CDR3 length: 13 amino acids. Authors' methods: The assay estimated nucleated cells by amplifying reference gene primers. Sequencing used immunoSEQ multiplex PCR; TCRdb keeps in-frame clones, though not all of them. The V and J calls and clone size come from that table; D and trimming were worked out from the DNA. The sample includes roughly 200,000 clones, roughly 89% seen only once; the top ten take roughly 3.2%. Residents of about 25 US areas, aged roughly 18 to 89 years, made up the participants. Categorization into cohorts depended on clinical history that participants reported. The count of this clone is one.

Sequencing was performed on PBMCs or T cells enriched from blood (not recorded which). The chain employs TRBV5-1 and TRBJ1-1, with D possibly being TRBD1 (6 bases). The sequence was obtained from a woman in her thirties who had been exposed to COVID-19. As DNA, the CDR3 is TGCGCCAGCAGCTTGGCAGGGGTTCTTGAAGCTTTCTTT. Amino acid sequence: CASSLAGVLEAFF.